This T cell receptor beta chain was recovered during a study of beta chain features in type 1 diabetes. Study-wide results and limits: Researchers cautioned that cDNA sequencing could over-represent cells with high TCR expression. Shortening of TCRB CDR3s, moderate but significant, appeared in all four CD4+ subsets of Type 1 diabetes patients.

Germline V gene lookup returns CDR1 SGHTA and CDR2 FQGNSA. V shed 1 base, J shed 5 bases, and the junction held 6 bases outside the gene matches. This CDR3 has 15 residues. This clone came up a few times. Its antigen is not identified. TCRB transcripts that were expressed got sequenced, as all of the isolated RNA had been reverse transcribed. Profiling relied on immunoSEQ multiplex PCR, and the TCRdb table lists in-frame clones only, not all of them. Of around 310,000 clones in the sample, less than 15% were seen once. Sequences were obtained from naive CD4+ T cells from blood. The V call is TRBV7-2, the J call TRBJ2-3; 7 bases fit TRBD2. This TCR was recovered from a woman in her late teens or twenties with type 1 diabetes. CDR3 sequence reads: CASSLVPASGDTQYF. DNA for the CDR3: TGTGCCAGCAGCTTAGTTCCGGCTAGCGGAGATACGCAGTATTTT.